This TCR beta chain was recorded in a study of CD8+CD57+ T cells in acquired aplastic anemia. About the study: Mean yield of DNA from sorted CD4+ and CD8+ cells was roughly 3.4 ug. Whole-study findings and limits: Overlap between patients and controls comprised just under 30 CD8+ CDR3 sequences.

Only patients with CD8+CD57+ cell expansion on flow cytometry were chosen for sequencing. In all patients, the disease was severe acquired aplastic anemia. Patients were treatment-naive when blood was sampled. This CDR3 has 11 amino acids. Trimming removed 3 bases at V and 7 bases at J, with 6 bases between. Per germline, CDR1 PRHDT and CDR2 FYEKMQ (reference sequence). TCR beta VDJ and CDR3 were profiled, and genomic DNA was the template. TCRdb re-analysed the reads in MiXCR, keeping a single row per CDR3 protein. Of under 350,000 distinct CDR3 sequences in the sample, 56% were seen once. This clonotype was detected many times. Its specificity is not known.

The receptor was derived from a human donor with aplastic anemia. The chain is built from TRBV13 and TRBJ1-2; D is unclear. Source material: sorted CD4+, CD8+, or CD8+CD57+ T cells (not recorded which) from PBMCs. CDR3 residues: CASSFGFGYTF. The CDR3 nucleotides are TGTGCCAGCAGCTTCGGGTTTGGCTACACCTTC.